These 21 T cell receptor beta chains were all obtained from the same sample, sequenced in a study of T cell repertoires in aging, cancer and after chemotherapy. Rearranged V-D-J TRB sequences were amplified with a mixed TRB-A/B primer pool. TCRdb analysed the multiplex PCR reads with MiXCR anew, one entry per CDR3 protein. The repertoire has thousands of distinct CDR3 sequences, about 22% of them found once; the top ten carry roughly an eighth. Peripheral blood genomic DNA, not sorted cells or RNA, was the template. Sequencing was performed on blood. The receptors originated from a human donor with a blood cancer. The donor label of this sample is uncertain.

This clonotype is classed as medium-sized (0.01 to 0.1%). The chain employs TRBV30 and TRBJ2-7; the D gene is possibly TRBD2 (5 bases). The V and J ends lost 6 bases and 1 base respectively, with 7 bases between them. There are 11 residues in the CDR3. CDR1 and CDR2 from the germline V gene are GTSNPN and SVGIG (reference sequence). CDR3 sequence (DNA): TGTGCCTGCGGGGATTCCTACGAGCAGTACTTC. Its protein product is CACGDSYEQYF.

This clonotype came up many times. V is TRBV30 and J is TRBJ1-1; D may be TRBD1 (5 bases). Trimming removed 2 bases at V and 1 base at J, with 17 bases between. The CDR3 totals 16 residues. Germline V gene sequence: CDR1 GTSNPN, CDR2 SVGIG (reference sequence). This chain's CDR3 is CAWSHYGGRWNTEAFF. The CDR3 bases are TGTGCCTGGAGTCATTATGGGGGAAGGTGGAACACTGAAGCTTTCTTT.

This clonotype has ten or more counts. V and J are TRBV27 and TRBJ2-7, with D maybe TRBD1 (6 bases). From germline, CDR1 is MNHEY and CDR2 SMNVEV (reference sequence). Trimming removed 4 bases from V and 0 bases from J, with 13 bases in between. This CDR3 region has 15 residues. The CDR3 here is CASSSLTGLSYEQYF. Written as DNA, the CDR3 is TGTGCCAGCAGTTCCTTGACAGGTCTCTCCTACGAGCAGTACTTC.

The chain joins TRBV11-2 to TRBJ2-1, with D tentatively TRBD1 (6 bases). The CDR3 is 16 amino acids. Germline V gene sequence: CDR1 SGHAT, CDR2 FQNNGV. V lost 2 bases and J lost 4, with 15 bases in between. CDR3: CASSLFTGQGYNEQFF. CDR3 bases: TGTGCCAGCAGCTTATTTACGGGGCAGGGGTACAATGAGCAGTTCTTC.

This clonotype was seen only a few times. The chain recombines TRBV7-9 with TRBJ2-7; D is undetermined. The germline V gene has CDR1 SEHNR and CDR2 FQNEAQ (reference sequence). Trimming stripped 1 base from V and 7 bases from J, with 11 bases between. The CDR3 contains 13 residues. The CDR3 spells CASSLESWVEQYF. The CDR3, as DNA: TGTGCCAGCAGCTTAGAATCCTGGGTTGAGCAGTACTTC.

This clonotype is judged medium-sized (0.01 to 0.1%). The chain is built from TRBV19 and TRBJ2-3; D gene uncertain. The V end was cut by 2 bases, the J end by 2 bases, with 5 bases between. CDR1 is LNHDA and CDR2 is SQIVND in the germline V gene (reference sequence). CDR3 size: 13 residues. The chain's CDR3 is CASSIPPTDTQYF. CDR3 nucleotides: TGTGCCAGTAGTATACCCCCCACAGATACGCAGTATTTT.

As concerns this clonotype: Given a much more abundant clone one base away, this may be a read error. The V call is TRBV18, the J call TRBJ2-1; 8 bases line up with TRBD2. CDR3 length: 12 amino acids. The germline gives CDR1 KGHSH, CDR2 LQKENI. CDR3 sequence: CSSSPGGHEQFF. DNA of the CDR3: TGTTCCAGCTCACCGGGGGGGCATGAGCAGTTCTTC.

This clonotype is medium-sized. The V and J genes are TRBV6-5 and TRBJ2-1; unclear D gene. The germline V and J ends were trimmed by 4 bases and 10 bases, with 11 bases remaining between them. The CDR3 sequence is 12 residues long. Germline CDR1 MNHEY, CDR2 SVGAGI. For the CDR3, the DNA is TGTGCCAGCAGTTCCCCGATCCGGGAGCAGTTCTTC. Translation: CASSSPIREQFF.

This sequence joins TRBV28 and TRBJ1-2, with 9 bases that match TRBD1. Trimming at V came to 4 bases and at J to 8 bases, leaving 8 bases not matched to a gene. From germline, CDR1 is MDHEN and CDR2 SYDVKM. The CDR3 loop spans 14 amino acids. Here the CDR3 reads CASSSSDRGGGYTF. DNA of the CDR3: TGTGCCAGCAGTTCCTCGGACAGGGGTGGAGGCTACACCTTC.

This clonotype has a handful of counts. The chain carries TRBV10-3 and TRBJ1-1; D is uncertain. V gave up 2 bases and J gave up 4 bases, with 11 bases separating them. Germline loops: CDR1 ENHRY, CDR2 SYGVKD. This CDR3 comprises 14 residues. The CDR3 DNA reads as TGTGCCATCAGTGAGGAGGGCACACTCACTGAAGCTTTCTTT. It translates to CAISEEGTLTEAFF.

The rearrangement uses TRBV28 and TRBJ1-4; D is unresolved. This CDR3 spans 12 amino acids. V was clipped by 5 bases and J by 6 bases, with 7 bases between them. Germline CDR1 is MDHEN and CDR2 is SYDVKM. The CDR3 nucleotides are TGTGCCAGCAGTATTTCGGATGAAAAACTGTTTTTT. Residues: CASSISDEKLFF.

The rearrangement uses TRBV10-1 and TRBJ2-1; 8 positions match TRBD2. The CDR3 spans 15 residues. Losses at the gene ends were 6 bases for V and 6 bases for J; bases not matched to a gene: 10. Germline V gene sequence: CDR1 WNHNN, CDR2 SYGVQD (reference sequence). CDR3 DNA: TGCGCCAGCAGCAGAGCGGGAGCACTAGCCAATGAGCAGTTCTTC. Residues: CASSRAGALANEQFF.

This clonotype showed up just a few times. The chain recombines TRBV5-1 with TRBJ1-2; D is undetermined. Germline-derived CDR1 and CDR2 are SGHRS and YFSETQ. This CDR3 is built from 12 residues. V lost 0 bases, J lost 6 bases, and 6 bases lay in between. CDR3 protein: CASSLVGDGYTF. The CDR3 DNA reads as TGCGCCAGCAGCTTGGTTGGGGATGGCTACACCTTC.

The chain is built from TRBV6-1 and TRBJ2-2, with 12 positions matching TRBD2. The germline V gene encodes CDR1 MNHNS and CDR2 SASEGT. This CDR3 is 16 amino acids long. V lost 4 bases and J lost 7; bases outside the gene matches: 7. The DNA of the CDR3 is TGTGCCAGCAGTGCCCTAGCGGGAGGGACGGGCGGGGAGCTGTTTTTT. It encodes CASSALAGGTGGELFF.

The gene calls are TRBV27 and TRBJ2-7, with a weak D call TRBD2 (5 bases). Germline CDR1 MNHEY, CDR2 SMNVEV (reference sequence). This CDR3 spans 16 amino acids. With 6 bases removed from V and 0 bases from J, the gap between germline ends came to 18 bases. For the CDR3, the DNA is TGTGCCAGCAGAACCCGGGGAGCGGTGGACTCCTACGAGCAGTACTTC. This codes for CASRTRGAVDSYEQYF.

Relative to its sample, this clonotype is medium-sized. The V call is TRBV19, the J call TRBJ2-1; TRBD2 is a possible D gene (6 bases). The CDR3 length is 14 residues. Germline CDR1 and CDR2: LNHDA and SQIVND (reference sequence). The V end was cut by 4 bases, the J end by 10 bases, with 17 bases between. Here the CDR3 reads CASSTPDYTREQFF. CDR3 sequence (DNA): TGTGCCAGTAGTACCCCGGACTATACGAGGGAGCAGTTCTTC.

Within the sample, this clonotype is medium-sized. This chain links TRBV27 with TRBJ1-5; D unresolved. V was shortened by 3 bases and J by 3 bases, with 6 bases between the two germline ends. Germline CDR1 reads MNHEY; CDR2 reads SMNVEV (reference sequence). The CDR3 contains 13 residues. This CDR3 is CASSFTVNQPQHF. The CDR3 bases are TGTGCCAGCAGTTTTACGGTCAATCAGCCCCAGCATTTT.

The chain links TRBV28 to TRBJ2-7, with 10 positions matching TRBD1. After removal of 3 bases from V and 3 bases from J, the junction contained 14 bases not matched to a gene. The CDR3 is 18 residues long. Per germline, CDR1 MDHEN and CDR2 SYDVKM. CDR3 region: CASSFPRPGQGLDYEQYF. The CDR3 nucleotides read TGTGCCAGCAGTTTCCCTCGTCCGGGACAGGGGCTTGACTACGAGCAGTACTTC.

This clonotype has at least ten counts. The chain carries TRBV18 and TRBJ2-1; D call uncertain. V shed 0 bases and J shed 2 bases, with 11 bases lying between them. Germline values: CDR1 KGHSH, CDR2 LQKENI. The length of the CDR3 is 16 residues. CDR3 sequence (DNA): TGTGCCAGCTCACCACCGGGAAAGGGCCCCTACAATGAGCAGTTCTTC. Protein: CASSPPGKGPYNEQFF.

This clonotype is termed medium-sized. The CDR3: CASTGQGSGELFF. CDR3 sequence (DNA): TGTGCCAGCACCGGCCAGGGTTCCGGGGAGCTGTTTTTT. V and J are TRBV12-3 or TRBV12-4 and TRBJ2-2; a possible D gene is TRBD1 (5 bases). V dropped 7 bases and J dropped 6 bases, with 12 bases sitting between them. CDR3 size: 13 residues.

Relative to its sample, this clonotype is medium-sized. The CDR3 nucleotides read TGTGCCAGCTCACCTCGACAGGGGGGCTATGGCTACACCTTC. As protein: CASSPRQGGYGYTF. The rearrangement uses TRBV18 and TRBJ1-2; 9 nucleotides agree with TRBD1. The ends lost 3 bases at V and 4 bases at J; junction bases unmatched: 3. Germline V gives CDR1 KGHSH, CDR2 LQKENI. The CDR3 contains 14 residues.